The clone carrying this TCR beta chain showed up just a few times. This entry comes from a study of T cells in Graves' hyperthyroidism and ophthalmopathy. Diagnosis of hyperthyroidism was new in patients aged 18 to 65, and its duration was under 2 months. Thyroid ultrasound and orbital computed tomography, with clinical symptoms and serum thyroxine and TRAb, informed diagnoses. Drawn at first hyperthyroidism diagnosis, the blood sample preceded any ophthalmopathy symptoms. RNA transcripts provided the source from which TCR beta CDR3 regions were amplified. During a first-round RT-PCR of the TCR CDR3, the HTBI primer set was used. Each CDR3 protein is one row after TCRdb ran MiXCR on the multiplex PCR reads. The table includes hundreds of thousands of distinct CDR3 sequences, roughly a sixth detected once. This clonotype was obtained from a woman in her forties or fifties with Graves' hyperthyroidism that later progressed to Graves' ophthalmopathy. The specimen sequenced was blood.

The CDR3 DNA follows: TGTGCCAGCAGCCTCCTAGGGGCAACAGATACGCAGTATTTT. Its protein is CASSLLGATDTQYF. This chain uses TRBV7-3 with TRBJ2-3, with D possibly being TRBD1 (5 bases). CDR1 SGHTA and CDR2 FQGTGA come from the germline V gene. Trimming removed 5 bases at V and 3 bases at J, with 12 bases between. The CDR3 spans 14 residues.